These 3 T cell receptor beta chains share one sample of origin, sequenced in a study of regulatory T cells in long-lasting Graves disease. Sequencing libraries for TCR beta were prepared with iRepertoire HTBI primers and Arm-PCR of CDR3 regions. Each CDR3 protein is one row after TCRdb ran MiXCR on the multiplex PCR reads. The sample carries about 300,000 distinct CDR3 sequences, 20% to 25% recorded once. The time point denotes: persistent/refractory GD, antithyroid drugs over 5 years with positive TRAb. PBMC-derived RNA was used for the TCR library. The sequencing here drew on peripheral blood mononuclear cells (PBMCs), taken when the disease was refractory, from a patient treated with antithyroid drugs. Receptors originate from a female donor with Graves disease.

This clonotype was seen only a few times. V usage is TRBV5-1 and J usage is TRBJ2-7; D ambiguous. This CDR3 has 13 amino acids. CDR1 is SGHRS, CDR2 YFSETQ, per germline. V lost 1 base, J lost 2 bases, and 7 bases lay in between. CDR3 protein: CASSLSSPYEQYF. The CDR3 nucleotides are TGCGCCAGCAGCTTGTCATCACCCTACGAGCAGTACTTC.

This clonotype was counted a few times. The chain is built from TRBV10-3 and TRBJ2-2; D unresolved. Trimming shortened V by 2 bases and J by 6 bases, and 7 bases separated the two germline ends. CDR1 and CDR2 from the germline V gene are ENHRY and SYGVKD. CDR3 size: 13 residues. The chain's CDR3 is CAISEPRSGELFF. CDR3 nucleotides: TGTGCCATCAGTGAGCCCAGGTCCGGGGAGCTGTTTTTT.

This clonotype has just a few counts. This may be a read error: a much more frequent sequence differs by one nucleotide. The V and J genes are TRBV28 and TRBJ2-5; D might be TRBD1 (5 bases). Per the germline V gene, CDR1 is MDHEN and CDR2 is SYDVKM. The CDR3 totals 15 residues. CDR3 sequence reads: CVSSLGAALSETQYF. CDR3 bases: TGTGTCAGCAGTTTAGGGGCAGCCCTGAGCGAGACCCAGTACTTC.